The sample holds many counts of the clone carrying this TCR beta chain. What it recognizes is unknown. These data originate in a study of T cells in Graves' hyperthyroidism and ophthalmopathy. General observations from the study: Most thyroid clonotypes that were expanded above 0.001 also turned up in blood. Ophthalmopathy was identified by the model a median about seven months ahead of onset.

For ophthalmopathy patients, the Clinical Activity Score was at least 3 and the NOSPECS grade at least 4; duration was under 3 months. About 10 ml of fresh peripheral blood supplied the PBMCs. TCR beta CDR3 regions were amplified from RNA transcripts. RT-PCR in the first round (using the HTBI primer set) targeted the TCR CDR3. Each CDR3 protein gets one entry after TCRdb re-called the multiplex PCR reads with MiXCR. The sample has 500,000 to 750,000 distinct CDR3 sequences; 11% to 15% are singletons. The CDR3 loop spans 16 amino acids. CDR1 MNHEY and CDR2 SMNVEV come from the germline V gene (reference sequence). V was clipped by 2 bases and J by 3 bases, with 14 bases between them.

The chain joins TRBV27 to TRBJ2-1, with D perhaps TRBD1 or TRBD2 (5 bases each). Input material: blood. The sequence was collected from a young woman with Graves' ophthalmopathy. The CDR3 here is CASSLGTGPIYNEQFF. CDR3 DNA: TGTGCCAGCAGTTTAGGGACGGGGCCTATCTACAATGAGCAGTTCTTC.